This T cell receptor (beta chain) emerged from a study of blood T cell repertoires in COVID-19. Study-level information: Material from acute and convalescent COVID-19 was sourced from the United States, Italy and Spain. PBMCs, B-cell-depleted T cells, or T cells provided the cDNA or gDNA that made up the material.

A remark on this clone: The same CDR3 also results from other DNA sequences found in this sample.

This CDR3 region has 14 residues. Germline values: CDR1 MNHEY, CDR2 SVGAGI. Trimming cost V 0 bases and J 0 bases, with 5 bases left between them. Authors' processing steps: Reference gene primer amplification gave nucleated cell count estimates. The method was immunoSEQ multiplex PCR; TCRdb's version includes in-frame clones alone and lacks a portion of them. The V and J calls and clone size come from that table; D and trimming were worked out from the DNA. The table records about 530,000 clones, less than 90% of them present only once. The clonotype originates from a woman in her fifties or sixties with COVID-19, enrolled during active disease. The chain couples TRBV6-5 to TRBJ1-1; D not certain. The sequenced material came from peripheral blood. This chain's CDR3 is CASSYSRLNTEAFF. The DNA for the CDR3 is TGTGCCAGCAGTTACTCGCGGCTGAACACTGAAGCTTTCTTT.